This T cell receptor beta chain comes out of a study of T-cell memory formation after mild COVID-19. Overall study: TCR clustering was largely donor specific. Overall study results and limits: Mostly located in CM and EM were contracting CD4+ clones, with contracting CD8+ clones located in EMRA. CD4/CD8 balance held among clones contracting day 15 to 85, and later expanders leaned CD4+.

Details on this clonotype: Its target is not known.

Looked up from germline, CDR1 is SGHRS and CDR2 is YFSETQ. The CDR3 covers 14 residues. The V and J ends lost 3 bases and 8 bases, in that order; junction bases with no gene match: 7. Using constant-segment primers, 5'RACE produced TCR alpha and TCR beta cDNA libraries carrying sample barcodes and UMIs. TCRdb re-derived calls from the 5' RACE reads in MiXCR, one entry per CDR3 protein. This table holds some 270,000 distinct CDR3 sequences, 15% to 19% found once. Sequenced sample: PBMCs or a T cell subset sorted from them (not recorded which). The chain has TRBV5-1 and TRBJ2-1; 8 bases match TRBD2. The sequence came from an adult woman who had mild COVID-19 (a few samples of this study predate the infection). Cell type and time point are not known. The CDR3 region has the DNA TGCGCCAGCAGCTCTCGGGGGGGGCCGGATGAGCAGTTCTTC. Translation: CASSSRGGPDEQFF.